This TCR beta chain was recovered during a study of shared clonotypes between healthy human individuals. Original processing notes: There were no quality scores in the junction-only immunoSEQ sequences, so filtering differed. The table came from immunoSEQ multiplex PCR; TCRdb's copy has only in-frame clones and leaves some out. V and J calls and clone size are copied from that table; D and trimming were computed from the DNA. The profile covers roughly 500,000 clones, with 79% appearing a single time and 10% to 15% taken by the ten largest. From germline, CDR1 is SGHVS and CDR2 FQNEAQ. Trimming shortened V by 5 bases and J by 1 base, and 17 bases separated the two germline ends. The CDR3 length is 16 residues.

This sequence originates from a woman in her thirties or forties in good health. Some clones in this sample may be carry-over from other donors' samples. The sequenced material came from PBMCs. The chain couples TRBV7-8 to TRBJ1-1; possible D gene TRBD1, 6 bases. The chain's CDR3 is CASSKQGRVRNTEAFF. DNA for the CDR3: TGTGCCAGCAGCAAACAGGGTCGGGTGCGGAACACTGAAGCTTTCTTT.